Listed below are T cell receptor beta chains from one sample, sequenced in a study of T cell repertoires in cytomegalovirus infection. One entry per CDR3 protein, called by TCRdb with MiXCR from the reads. The sample records hundreds of thousands of distinct CDR3 sequences, 6% to 8% being singletons. Material for sequencing was PBMCs. These receptors were collected from a human donor in good health (CMV status not recorded). Some clones in this sample may be carry-over from other donors' samples. CDR3s include the opening cysteine and the closing phenylalanine or tryptophan. The order of the fields is CDR3 DNA, CDR3 protein, D gene, J gene, clone size, V gene. The D gene is left open where the match is weak. Clone size is given for some rows only: seen once, a few or many times, or a class if the clone is expanded.

CDR3nt: TGTGCCAGCAGCTTTCGGGTTTCCTTCCAAGAGACCCAGTACTTC; CDR3aa: CASSFRVSFQETQYF; d_gene: -; j_gene: TRBJ2-5; abundance: many; v_gene: TRBV13
CDR3nt: TGTGCCAGTAGTATATCAGCGGGGGGGCGAGTCGGGGAGCTGTTTTTT; CDR3aa: CASSISAGGRVGELFF; d_gene: TRBD2; j_gene: TRBJ2-2; abundance: many; v_gene: TRBV19
CDR3nt: TGCGCCAGCAGCTTGGCGGCCCGGATGAACACTGAAGCTTTCTTT; CDR3aa: CASSLAARMNTEAFF; d_gene: -; j_gene: TRBJ1-1; abundance: -; v_gene: TRBV5-1
CDR3nt: TGTGCCAGCAGTTTTCAGGGGGCGCAGGGAGAGACCCAGTACTTC; CDR3aa: CASSFQGAQGETQYF; d_gene: TRBD1; j_gene: TRBJ2-5; abundance: many; v_gene: TRBV28
CDR3nt: TGTGCCAGCAGCTTAGGGGGCAGCGGGGAACGGGATACGCAGTATTTT; CDR3aa: CASSLGGSGERDTQYF; d_gene: TRBD2; j_gene: TRBJ2-3; abundance: -; v_gene: TRBV11-3
CDR3nt: TGTGCCAGCAGCTTGGTTAACAGGGGAGGCTACGAGCAGTACTTC; CDR3aa: CASSLVNRGGYEQYF; d_gene: -; j_gene: TRBJ2-7; abundance: many; v_gene: TRBV7-2
CDR3nt: TGTGCCAGCAGCTTACGGCAGGGGGCGGGAGAAAAACTGTTTTTT; CDR3aa: CASSLRQGAGEKLFF; d_gene: TRBD1; j_gene: TRBJ1-4; abundance: many; v_gene: TRBV7-2
CDR3nt: TGTGCCAGCACCCTGGGGGGGGAATGGGTAACTAATGAAAAACTGTTTTTT; CDR3aa: CASTLGGEWVTNEKLFF; d_gene: -; j_gene: TRBJ1-4; abundance: many; v_gene: TRBV12-3/TRBV12-4
CDR3nt: TGTGCTAGTGGTTTGTCCGTCCCGGCGACTACTTACGAGCAGTACTTC; CDR3aa: CASGLSVPATTYEQYF; d_gene: -; j_gene: TRBJ2-7; abundance: many; v_gene: TRBV12-5
CDR3nt: TGCAGTGCTAGATCGTGGGGGACAGGGGTTCATGACACTGAAGCTTTCTTT; CDR3aa: CSARSWGTGVHDTEAFF; d_gene: TRBD1; j_gene: TRBJ1-1; abundance: many; v_gene: TRBV20-1